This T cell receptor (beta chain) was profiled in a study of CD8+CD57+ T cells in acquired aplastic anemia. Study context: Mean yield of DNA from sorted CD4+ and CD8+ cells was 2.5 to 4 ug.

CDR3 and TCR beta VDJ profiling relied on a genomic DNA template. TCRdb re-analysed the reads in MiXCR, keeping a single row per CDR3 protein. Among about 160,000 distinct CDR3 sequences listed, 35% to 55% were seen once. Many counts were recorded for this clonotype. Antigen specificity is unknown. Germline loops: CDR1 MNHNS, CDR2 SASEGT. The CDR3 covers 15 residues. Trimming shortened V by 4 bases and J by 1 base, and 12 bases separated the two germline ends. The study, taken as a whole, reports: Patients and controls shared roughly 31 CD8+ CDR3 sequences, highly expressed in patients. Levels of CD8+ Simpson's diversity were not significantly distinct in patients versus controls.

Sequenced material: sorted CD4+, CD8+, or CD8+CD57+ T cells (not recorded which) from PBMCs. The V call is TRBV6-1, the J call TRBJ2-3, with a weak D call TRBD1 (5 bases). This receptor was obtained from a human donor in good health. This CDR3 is CASSVGVSGTDTQYF. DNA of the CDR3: TGTGCCAGCAGTGTAGGGGTTTCGGGCACAGATACGCAGTATTTT.